This entry describes one T cell receptor (beta chain). This clonotype occurred many times. Its antigen is unknown. No qualities accompany the bases; no much larger clone lies one base away. These data come from a study of T cell repertoires in cytomegalovirus infection (dated by TCRdb to about 2019). Looking at the study overall: The HLA type of each donor mattered for the analysis, because public TCR beta signatures pointed to carriage of CMV infection along with the matching HLA type. Findings and caveats that apply to the study as a whole: The ex vivo response was dominated by HLA-C-restricted CMV-specific TCR beta clonotypes, and the single most frequent clonotype in two of eight donors was supplied by these HLA-C-restricted clonotypes. In both this cohort and an independent roughly 350-donor cohort, the cumulative frequency of public TCR beta family members distinguished carriers of CMV infection plus the relevant HLA type.

Spanning cysteine to phenylalanine, the CDR3 consists of 14 amino acids. Kept here is only the CDR3 DNA, which spans 42 bases and is read in frame from base 1. For CDR1 and CDR2, the germline V gene (reference sequence) lists SEHNR and FQNEAQ. The germline V and J ends show losses of 2 bases and 7 bases respectively, and no gene match explains 4 bases of the junction. For sequencing, an Illumina HiSeq 1500 was employed. TCRdb cleaned the public reads at Q25 with fastp, built clones with MiXCR and kept in-frame beta chains. One record per CDR3 amino acid sequence lists the most common genes and DNA. In all, the sample holds some 150,000 distinct CDR3 sequences, and roughly 6% of those were seen once. About a sixth of the sample is held by the ten biggest clonotypes.

The TCR comes from a human donor in good health (CMV status not recorded). Some clones in this sample may be carry-over from other donors' samples. Rearrangement joined TRBV7-9 to TRBJ2-1, and 8 bases in between align with TRBD2. What was sequenced was PBMCs. The DNA sequence reads TGTGCCAGCAGCTTATTCCCTAGCGGGAATGAGCAGTTCTTC. Its translation reads: CASSLFPSGNEQFF.